This TCR beta chain emerged from a study of blood T cell repertoires in COVID-19. Looking at the study overall: Researchers got acute and convalescent COVID-19 samples from the United States, Italy and Spain.

This clone appeared once. In the original workflow: Using reference gene primer amplification, nucleated cell counts were estimated. Profiled with immunoSEQ multiplex PCR; TCRdb holds only in-frame clones, not every one. V and J calls and clone size are given by that table; D and trimming were obtained from the DNA. Of approximately 500,000 clones listed, 89% are singletons. What was sequenced was peripheral blood. This clonotype originated in a man aged 18 to 29 with COVID-19, enrolled during active disease.

The CDR3 reads CASSLDRVRIHTF. Here the CDR3 DNA reads TGTGCCAGCAGCCTGGACAGGGTTAGGATCCACACCTTC. The chain recombines TRBV12-3 or TRBV12-4 with TRBJ1-2, with 8 positions matching TRBD1. The CDR3 is 13 amino acids. V lost 6 bases to trimming and J lost 12 bases; unmatched junction nucleotides: 12.